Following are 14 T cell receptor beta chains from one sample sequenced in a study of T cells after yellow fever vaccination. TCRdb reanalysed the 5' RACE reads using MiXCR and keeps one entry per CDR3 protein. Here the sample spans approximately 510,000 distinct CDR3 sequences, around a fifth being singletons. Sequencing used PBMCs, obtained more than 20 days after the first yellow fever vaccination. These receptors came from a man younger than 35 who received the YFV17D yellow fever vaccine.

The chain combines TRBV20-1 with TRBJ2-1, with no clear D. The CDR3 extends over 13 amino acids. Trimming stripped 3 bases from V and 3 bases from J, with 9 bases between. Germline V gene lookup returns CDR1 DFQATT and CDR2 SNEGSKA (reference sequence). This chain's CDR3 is CSASPRNYNEQFF. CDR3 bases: TGCAGTGCTAGTCCACGGAACTACAATGAGCAGTTCTTC.

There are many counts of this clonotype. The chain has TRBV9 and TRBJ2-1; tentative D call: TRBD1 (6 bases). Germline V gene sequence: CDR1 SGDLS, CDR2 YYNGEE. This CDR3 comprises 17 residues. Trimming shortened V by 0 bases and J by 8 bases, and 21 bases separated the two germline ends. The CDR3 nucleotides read TGTGCCAGCAGCGTAGGGGCAGGGGAAGAGGCACACGATGAGCAGTTCTTC. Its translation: CASSVGAGEEAHDEQFF. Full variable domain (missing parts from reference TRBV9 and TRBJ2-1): DSGVTQTPKHLITATGQRVTLRCSPRSGDLSVYWYQQSLDQGLQFLIQYYNGEERAKGNILERFSAQQFPDLHSELNLSSLELGDSALYFCASSVGAGEEAHDEQFFGPGTRLTVL.

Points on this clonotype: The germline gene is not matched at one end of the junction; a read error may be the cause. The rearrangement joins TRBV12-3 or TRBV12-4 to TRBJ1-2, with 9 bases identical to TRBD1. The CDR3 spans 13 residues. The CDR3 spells CASTFPGQGEVAF. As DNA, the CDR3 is TGTGCCAGCACCTTTCCGGGACAGGGAGAAGTAGCCTTC.

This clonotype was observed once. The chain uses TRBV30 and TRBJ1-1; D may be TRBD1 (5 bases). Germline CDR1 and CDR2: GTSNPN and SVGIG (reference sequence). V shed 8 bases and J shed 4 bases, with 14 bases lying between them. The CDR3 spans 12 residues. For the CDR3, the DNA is TGTGCCGGGGGACGGTCACCCACTGAAGCTTTCTTT. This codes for CAGGRSPTEAFF.

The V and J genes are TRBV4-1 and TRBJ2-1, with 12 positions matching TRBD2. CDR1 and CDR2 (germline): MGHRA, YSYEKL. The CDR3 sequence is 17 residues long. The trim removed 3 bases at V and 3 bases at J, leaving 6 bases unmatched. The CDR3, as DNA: TGCGCCAGCAGCCAGCGACTAGCGGGGGAGGACTACAATGAGCAGTTCTTC. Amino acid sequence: CASSQRLAGEDYNEQFF.

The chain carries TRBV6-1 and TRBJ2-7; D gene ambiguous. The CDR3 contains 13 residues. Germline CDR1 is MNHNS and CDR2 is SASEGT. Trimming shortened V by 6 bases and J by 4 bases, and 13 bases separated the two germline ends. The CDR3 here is CASSNGLLYEQYF. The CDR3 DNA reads TGTGCCAGCAGCAATGGGCTGCTATACGAGCAGTACTTC.

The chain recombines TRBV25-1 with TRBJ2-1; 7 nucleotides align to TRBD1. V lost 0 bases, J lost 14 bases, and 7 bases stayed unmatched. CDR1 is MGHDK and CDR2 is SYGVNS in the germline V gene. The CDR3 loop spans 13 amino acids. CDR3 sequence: CASSEYQGVSEFF. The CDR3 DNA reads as TGTGCCAGCAGTGAATATCAGGGGGTTTCTGAGTTCTTC. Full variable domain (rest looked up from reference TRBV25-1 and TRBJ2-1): EADIYQTPRYLVIGTGKKITLECSQTMGHDKMYWYQQDPGMELHLIHYSYGVNSTEKGDLSSESTVSRIRTEHFPLTLESARPSHTSQYLCASSEYQGVSEFFGPGTRLTVL.

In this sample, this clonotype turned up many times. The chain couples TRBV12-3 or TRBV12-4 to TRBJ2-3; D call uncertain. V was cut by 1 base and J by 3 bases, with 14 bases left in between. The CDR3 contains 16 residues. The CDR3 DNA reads TGTGCCAGCAGTTTAGACCCCCAATATCGGACAGATACGCAGTATTTT. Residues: CASSLDPQYRTDTQYF.

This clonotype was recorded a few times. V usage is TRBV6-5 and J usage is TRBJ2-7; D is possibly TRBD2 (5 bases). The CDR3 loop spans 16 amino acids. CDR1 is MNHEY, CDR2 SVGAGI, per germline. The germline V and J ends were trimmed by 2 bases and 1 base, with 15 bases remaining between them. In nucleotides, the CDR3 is TGTGCCAGCAGTTACCCCTTCGCCGGGGATTCCTACGAGCAGTACTTC. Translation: CASSYPFAGDSYEQYF.

CDR3 bases: TGTGCCAGCAGTTGGACGGCGCAATCCTACGAGCAGTACGTC. Translating it yields CASSWTAQSYEQYV. This chain connects TRBV6-2 or TRBV6-3 to TRBJ2-7; no reliable D call. V was shortened by 4 bases and J by 1 base, with 11 bases between the two germline ends. The CDR3 has 14 residues. Germline-derived CDR1 and CDR2 are MNHEY and SVGEGT.

The CDR3 loop is CATGAAMNTGELFF. CDR3 DNA: TGTGCCACCGGAGCGGCGATGAACACCGGGGAGCTGTTTTTT. The chain is built from TRBV24-1 and TRBJ2-2; D is possibly TRBD2 (5 bases). CDR1 KGHDR and CDR2 SFDVKD come from the germline V gene. The CDR3 has 14 residues. The germline V and J ends were trimmed by 9 bases and 1 base, with 11 bases remaining between them.

The DNA of the CDR3 is TGTGCCAGCAGCATAGGACAGAAAGATACGCAGTATTTT. Its translation is CASSIGQKDTQYF. The chain uses TRBV5-8 and TRBJ2-3; D may be TRBD1 (6 bases). Trimming pared 4 bases from V and 5 bases from J, leaving 11 bases between. This CDR3 comprises 13 residues. Per germline, CDR1 SGHTS and CDR2 YDEGEE.

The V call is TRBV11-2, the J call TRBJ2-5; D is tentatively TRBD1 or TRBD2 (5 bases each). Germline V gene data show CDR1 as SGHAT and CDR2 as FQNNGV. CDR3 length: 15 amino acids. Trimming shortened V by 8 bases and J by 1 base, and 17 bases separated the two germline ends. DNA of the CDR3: TGTGCCAGCGCCCGGCCGGGACGTAGCCAAGAGACCCAGTACTTC. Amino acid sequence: CASARPGRSQETQYF. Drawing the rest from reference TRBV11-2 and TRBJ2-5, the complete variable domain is EAGVAQSPRYKIIEKRQSVAFWCNPISGHATLYWYQQILGQGPKLLIQFQNNGVVDDSQLPKDRFSAERLKGVDSTLKIQPAKLEDSAVYLCASARPGRSQETQYFGPGTRLLVL.

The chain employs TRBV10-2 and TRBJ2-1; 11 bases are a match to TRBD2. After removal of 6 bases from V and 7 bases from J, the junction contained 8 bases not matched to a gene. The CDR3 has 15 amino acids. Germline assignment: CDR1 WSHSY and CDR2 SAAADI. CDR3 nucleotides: TGCGCCAGCAGCTCTAGCGGGGGGACTAGGAATGAGCAGTTCTTC. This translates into CASSSSGGTRNEQFF.